The following is a T cell receptor (beta chain) sequence with its context. The identical CDR3 is also encoded by other nucleotide sequences in the sample. The sample is drawn from a study of cytomegalovirus exposure and HLA in healthy donors. The ends were cut back, 2 bases at V and 4 bases at J, with 6 bases in the middle. The CDR3 has 12 amino acids. Germline V gives CDR1 MDHEN, CDR2 SYDVKM. Repertoires were generated with immunoSEQ multiplex PCR, while TCRdb's copy carries only in-frame clones and drops some. The sample lists 97,000 or so clones; roughly 87% were seen once. The sequencing sample was made of PBMCs. The receptor's source is a man in his late teens or twenties in good health and CMV-seropositive. The V gene is TRBV28, the J gene TRBJ2-7; D call uncertain. The CDR3 sequence is CASSLTGYEQYF. CDR3 DNA: TGTGCCAGCAGTTTAACGGGTTACGAGCAGTACTTC.